This TCR beta chain came from a study of blood T cell repertoires in COVID-19. Study-level background: PBMCs, B-cell-depleted T cells, or T cells provided the cDNA or gDNA that made up the material.

Original data processing: By means of reference gene primer amplification, nucleated cell counts were estimated. The data were produced by immunoSEQ multiplex PCR, yet TCRdb's version contains in-frame clones alone and is incomplete. V, J and clone size reflect that table, while D and trimming were determined from the DNA. This sample has 350,000 to 400,000 clones, with roughly 90% found just once. The CDR3 totals 15 residues. CDR1 is MDHEN and CDR2 is SYDVKM in the germline V gene. V dropped 5 bases and J dropped 7 bases, with 18 bases sitting between them. It was during active infection that Seattle patients were enrolled and then longitudinally followed.

This sequence was found in a woman in her 30s with COVID-19, enrolled during active disease. This chain connects TRBV28 to TRBJ1-5; D might be TRBD1 (6 bases). Sample: peripheral blood. This chain's CDR3 is CASSAPYRAGQPQHF. The CDR3 bases are TGTGCCAGCAGTGCCCCTTACAGGGCAGGGCAGCCCCAGCATTTT.